These 26 T cell receptor beta chains were all obtained from the same sample, sequenced in a study of cytomegalovirus exposure and HLA in healthy donors. TCRdb's copy holds only in-frame clones and misses some; the assay was immunoSEQ multiplex PCR. This table has some 120,000 clones, around nine tenths appearing once. The source material was PBMCs. These receptors were taken from a man aged 25 to 40 in good health and CMV-seronegative.

The V call is TRBV7-2, the J call TRBJ2-1; the D gene is possibly TRBD1 (6 bases). Trimming removed 7 bases from V and 3 bases from J, with 16 bases in between. This CDR3 contains 15 residues. Germline assignment: CDR1 SGHTA and CDR2 FQGNSA. The CDR3, as DNA: TGTGCCAGCATCCTCTCCCGGGACATCTACAATGAGCAGTTCTTC. Protein: CASILSRDIYNEQFF. Full variable domain (outside the CDR3, taken from reference TRBV7-2 and TRBJ2-1): GAGVSQSPSNKVTEKGKDVELRCDPISGHTALYWYRQSLGQGLEFLIYFQGNSAPDKSGLPSDRFSAERTGGSVSTLTIQRTQQEDSAVYLCASILSRDIYNEQFFGPGTRLTVL.

The genes are TRBV6-5 and TRBJ1-1; D remains ambiguous. Trimming shortened V by 10 bases and J by 0 bases, and 18 bases separated the two germline ends. There are 15 residues in the CDR3. Germline CDR1 reads MNHEY; CDR2 reads SVGAGI. The DNA of the CDR3 is TGTGCCACCCTGAGGTCCGCAAACATGAACACTGAAGCTTTCTTT. It is translated as CATLRSANMNTEAFF.

The chain carries TRBV7-3 and TRBJ2-7; 10 bases align to TRBD1. Germline CDR1 SGHTA, CDR2 FQGTGA. The CDR3 loop spans 15 amino acids. J lost 5 bases, V lost 2 bases, and 6 bases had no gene match. CDR3 DNA sequence: TGTGCCAGCAGCTTAGCCGGGACAGGGGTCGACGAGCAGTACTTC. Its translation is CASSLAGTGVDEQYF.

The rearrangement uses TRBV5-6 and TRBJ2-7; 10 nucleotides agree with TRBD1. J gave up 4 bases and V 1 base, and 5 bases lay outside the gene matches. The CDR3 extends over 15 amino acids. The germline V gene has CDR1 SGHDT and CDR2 YYEEEE. CDR3 protein: CASSLLTGGEYEQYF. CDR3 DNA sequence: TGTGCCAGCAGCTTGTTGACAGGGGGCGAGTACGAGCAGTACTTC. Full variable domain (rest looked up from reference TRBV5-6 and TRBJ2-7): DAGVTQSPTHLIKTRGQQVTLRCSPKSGHDTVSWYQQALGQGPQFIFQYYEEEERQRGNFPDRFSGHQFPNYSSELNVNALLLGDSALYLCASSLLTGGEYEQYFGPGTRLTVT.

V is TRBV10-3 and J is TRBJ2-1; 12 positions match TRBD2. Germline-derived CDR1 and CDR2 are ENHRY and SYGVKD. V shed 2 bases, J shed 7 bases, and the junction held 12 bases outside the gene matches. This CDR3 is built from 18 residues. The CDR3 spells CAISEQPGTSGPDNEQFF. The CDR3 region has the DNA TGTGCCATCAGTGAGCAACCCGGGACTAGCGGGCCTGATAATGAGCAGTTCTTC.

The chain links TRBV11-2 to TRBJ1-1; the D is unclear. The CDR3 has 18 amino acids. The germline CDR1 and CDR2 sequences are SGHAT and FQNNGV. Trimming took 3 bases from V and 1 from J, leaving 21 bases between them. In DNA, the CDR3 is TGTGCCAGCAGCTTTGCCCACATATTCCAGCGGCAGAACACTGAAGCTTTCTTT. Amino acid sequence: CASSFAHIFQRQNTEAFF.

V gene TRBV5-4 combines with J gene TRBJ1-2, with 8 bases aligning to TRBD1. V lost 4 bases to trimming and J lost 9 bases; unmatched junction nucleotides: 11. This CDR3 is 14 amino acids long. Germline V lookup: CDR1 SGHNT, CDR2 YYREEE (reference sequence). The CDR3 loop reads CASSPADRGRSYTF. In nucleotides, the CDR3 is TGTGCCAGCAGCCCAGCCGACAGGGGTCGGAGCTACACCTTC.

V usage is TRBV27 and J usage is TRBJ2-1; D is undetermined. The CDR3 is 12 amino acids. V was shortened by 3 bases and J by 4 bases, with 4 bases between the two germline ends. Germline CDR1 reads MNHEY; CDR2 reads SMNVEV (reference sequence). The chain's CDR3 is CASSFGYNEQFF. The CDR3 bases are TGTGCCAGCAGTTTCGGTTACAATGAGCAGTTCTTC.

The chain uses TRBV30 and TRBJ1-2; D unclear. V gave up 5 bases and J gave up 6 bases, with 19 bases separating them. Germline V gene data show CDR1 as GTSNPN and CDR2 as SVGIG (reference sequence). The CDR3 loop spans 14 amino acids. In nucleotides, the CDR3 is TGTGCCTGGGCCCCCAGATTGCTAGGTCATGGCTACACCTTC. Translation gives CAWAPRLLGHGYTF.

This sequence joins TRBV5-1 and TRBJ1-4; 10 bases agree with TRBD1. J gave up 7 bases and V 4 bases, and 22 bases lay outside the gene matches. This CDR3 is 20 amino acids long. The germline V gene has CDR1 SGHRS and CDR2 YFSETQ. The CDR3 here is CASSLSARTGGGKFGEKLFF. CDR3 in DNA: TGCGCCAGCAGCCTCTCTGCCCGGACAGGGGGAGGAAAGTTTGGTGAAAAACTGTTTTTT.

This chain connects TRBV5-4 to TRBJ2-1; TRBD2 might be the D (5 bases). The germline V gene encodes CDR1 SGHNT and CDR2 YYREEE (reference sequence). V lost 2 bases and J 0 bases, leaving 9 bases between the germline ends. This CDR3 comprises 15 residues. The chain's CDR3 is CASSFASGSYNEQFF. The CDR3 coding sequence is TGTGCCAGCAGCTTTGCGAGCGGCTCCTACAATGAGCAGTTCTTC.

The rearrangement uses TRBV6-5 and TRBJ2-7, with 9 bases that match TRBD1. Germline CDR1 and CDR2: MNHEY and SVGAGI. The V gene end was trimmed by 6 bases and the J gene end by 7 bases; junction bases not matched to a gene: 13. CDR3 length: 15 residues. The CDR3 region has the DNA TGTGCCAGCAGGGGGGCCGGGACAGGGCTTGGGGAGCAGTACTTC. Protein sequence: CASRGAGTGLGEQYF.

CDR3 protein: CASSLVLGGIYNEQFF. The CDR3 bases are TGCGCCAGCAGCTTGGTGTTGGGCGGGATCTACAATGAGCAGTTCTTC. This sequence joins TRBV5-1 and TRBJ2-1; tentatively, D is TRBD2 (6 bases). The germline V gene has CDR1 SGHRS and CDR2 YFSETQ. The CDR3 consists of 16 residues. V dropped 0 bases and J dropped 3 bases, with 13 bases sitting between them.

The chain has TRBV30 and TRBJ2-1; 10 nucleotides match TRBD2. From germline, CDR1 is GTSNPN and CDR2 SVGIG (reference sequence). Losses at the gene ends were 5 bases for V and 7 bases for J; bases not matched to a gene: 20. This CDR3 region has 18 residues. The DNA for the CDR3 is TGTGCCTGGGGATTCCCAAGGGTTAGCGGGAGGCCCGAGAATGAGCAGTTCTTC. Protein: CAWGFPRVSGRPENEQFF.

The rearrangement links TRBV6-6 to TRBJ1-2; possibly TRBD1 for D (5 bases). From germline, CDR1 is MNHNY and CDR2 SVGAGI (reference sequence). The CDR3 covers 13 residues. V lost 6 bases and J 5 bases, leaving 13 bases between the germline ends. CDR3 in DNA: TGTGCCAGCAGAACACGACAGACTTATGGCTACACCTTC. Residues: CASRTRQTYGYTF.

The chain has TRBV30 and TRBJ2-7, with 7 nucleotides matching TRBD2. The CDR3 runs to 13 residues. Per the germline V gene, CDR1 is GTSNPN and CDR2 is SVGIG (reference sequence). CDR3 sequence reads: CARSGTPSYEQYF. The CDR3 DNA reads TGTGCGAGAAGCGGGACCCCTTCCTACGAGCAGTACTTC.

This chain joins TRBV5-1 and TRBJ2-1; 7 positions match TRBD1. V lost 1 base and J lost 2; bases outside the gene matches: 3. This CDR3 has 15 amino acids. CDR1 and CDR2 (germline): SGHRS, YFSETQ. This chain's CDR3 is CASSLYRGAYNEQFF. CDR3 DNA: TGCGCCAGCAGCTTGTACAGGGGCGCCTACAATGAGCAGTTCTTC.

The chain is built from TRBV27 and TRBJ1-5; the D gene is possibly TRBD1 (6 bases). The ends were cut back, 6 bases at V and 5 bases at J, with 14 bases in the middle. The CDR3 is 14 residues long. From germline, CDR1 is MNHEY and CDR2 SMNVEV (reference sequence). The CDR3 nucleotides read TGTGCCAGCAGCCGCAGGGGTCCCGATCAGCCCCAGCATTTT. The encoded protein is CASSRRGPDQPQHF.

The chain employs TRBV30 and TRBJ1-1; no clear D gene. Germline-derived CDR1 and CDR2 are GTSNPN and SVGIG (reference sequence). This CDR3 has 13 residues. V lost 3 bases, J lost 2 bases, and 10 bases lay in between. The CDR3 DNA follows: TGTGCCTGGAGGACACGGCAAAACACTGAAGCTTTCTTT. Protein product: CAWRTRQNTEAFF.

The V gene is TRBV5-1, the J gene TRBJ1-3; possibly TRBD1 for D (6 bases). V was pared by 4 bases and J by 1 base, with 12 bases between. Germline lookup yields CDR1 SGHRS and CDR2 YFSETQ. The CDR3 is 15 amino acids. DNA for the CDR3: TGCGCCAGCAGCCCCGAGGGGGTTTCTGGAAACACCATATATTTT. It is translated as CASSPEGVSGNTIYF.

V and J are TRBV7-9 and TRBJ2-3, with 10 bases matching TRBD2. The germline V gene encodes CDR1 SEHNR and CDR2 FQNEAQ (reference sequence). Trimming took 0 bases from V and 4 from J; bases not matched to a gene: 10. This CDR3 comprises 18 residues. The CDR3 DNA reads as TGTGCCAGCAGCTTAGCCCCTACTAGCGGGACGGGCGCAGATACGCAGTATTTT. Amino acid sequence: CASSLAPTSGTGADTQYF.

Regarding this clone: The same CDR3 arises from other DNA sequences in this sample as well. This rearrangement joins TRBV6-5 to TRBJ2-7; possibly TRBD2 for D (6 bases). Trimming left V 0 bases short and J 7 bases short, with 7 bases between. CDR1 and CDR2 from the germline V gene are MNHEY and SVGAGI. There are 12 residues in the CDR3. Written as DNA, the CDR3 is TGTGCCAGCAGTTACTCCGGGGGTGAGCAGTACTTC. It specifies CASSYSGGEQYF.

This clone was picked up a small number of times. This chain links TRBV7-3 with TRBJ1-4; no definite D call. Trimming shortened V by 5 bases and J by 8 bases, and 21 bases separated the two germline ends. CDR3 length: 16 amino acids. Germline loops: CDR1 SGHTA, CDR2 FQGTGA. CDR3 region: CASSLPVGHYTEKLFF. The CDR3 DNA follows: TGTGCCAGCAGCCTACCCGTGGGCCATTACACGGAAAAACTGTTTTTT. The full variable domain, completed using reference TRBV7-3 and TRBJ1-4, is GAGVSQTPSNKVTEKGKYVELRCDPISGHTALYWYRQSLGQGPEFLIYFQGTGAADDSGLPNDRFFAVRPEGSVSTLKIQRTERGDSAVYLCASSLPVGHYTEKLFFGSGTQLSVL.

This clone was observed once. The chain couples TRBV5-1 to TRBJ1-1, with D possibly being TRBD1 (5 bases). The CDR3 runs 13 residues. Per the germline V gene, CDR1 is SGHRS and CDR2 is YFSETQ. Trimming removed 0 bases from V and 4 bases from J, with 7 bases in between. The CDR3 bases are TGCGCCAGCAGCTTGGACAGGCTCACTGAAGCTTTCTTT. As protein: CASSLDRLTEAFF.

J is TRBJ2-1 and V is TRBV4-2; 12 nucleotides agree with TRBD2. V dropped 0 bases and J dropped 8; count of bases not matched to a gene: 8. The CDR3 loop spans 17 amino acids. CDR1 is LGHNA and CDR2 is YNFKEQ in the germline V gene. The CDR3: CASSQDPLAGGMDEQFF. CDR3 bases: TGTGCCAGCAGCCAAGATCCCCTAGCGGGAGGGATGGATGAGCAGTTCTTC.

This chain joins TRBV11-2 and TRBJ2-7, with D possibly matching TRBD1 (5 bases). Per germline, CDR1 SGHAT and CDR2 FQNNGV. This CDR3 has 12 residues. The germline V and J ends were trimmed by 8 bases and 0 bases, with 8 bases remaining between them. For the CDR3, the DNA is TGTGCCAGCGCAGGGAACTCCTACGAGCAGTACTTC. This encodes CASAGNSYEQYF.